This T cell receptor (beta chain) was captured by sequencing in a study of T cell responses to AZD1222 COVID-19 vaccine (dated by TCRdb to 2020 to 2022). Broadly, across the study: AZD1222 recipients whose second dose came at about 4 weeks and those whose second dose came at about 12 weeks were combined into one group, since spike-specific TCR depth and breadth did not differ between the two schedules. A total of 233 trial participants underwent TCR sequencing, of whom 200 to 220 had received two doses of AZD1222 and some 26 had received two doses of the MenACWY control vaccine. Trial participants were enrolled by age into subgroups of 18-55, 56-69 and 70-plus years, and around 150, 29 and 61 TCR-sequenced participants, respectively, were included in these subgroups. Overall results and qualifications from the work: Participants were mostly white British and included more females than males, and it was suggested by the authors that clonal diversity may have been underestimated. In the small 56-69-year group, the increase in depth fell short of significance, most likely because of low power. Only six AZD1222 recipients were SARS-CoV-2 seropositive at baseline, limiting conclusions about previously exposed vaccinees. Spike-specific TCR breadth and depth rose significantly after two AZD1222 doses compared with day 0 and with MenACWY recipients. Nearly half of unique spike-specific TCRs reportedly recognized epitopes outside regions mutated in the B.1.351 and B.1.1.7 variants. CD4 TCRs associated with the vaccine covered the entire spike protein, and the dominant responses were in regions 160-218 and 743-854. Because no samples from the day 14 peak response were available, repertoires could be characterized only after the peak T cell response.

This clone was seen only once. What antigen it recognizes has not been identified. The sample holds no much larger clone one base away, and base qualities are not on file. The CDR3 regions of human TCRbeta chains were analyzed by immunosequencing. The study's own analysis went as follows. TCRs in the repertoires were matched against a reference library of SARS-CoV-2-specific TCRs that had been generated with the MIRA antigen-specificity platform. Breadth was defined as the fraction of unique TCRs that were SARS-CoV-2-associated, and depth was defined as the fraction of total T cells that were SARS-CoV-2-associated. Using the MIRA data, each spike-specific TCR was mapped to the spike region that the TCR reacts to and placed in a CD4 or CD8 class. Log10-transformed breadth and depth values were compared by one-way ANOVA with Sidak's multiple comparisons tests. The immuneACCESS repertoire file appears here via TCRdb, limited to in-frame rearrangements. These files lack a portion of the clones; in checked studies, under half of the deficit traces to unresolved V genes, and the cause of the others is not known. Clone size and V and J calls were adopted from that table, with D and trimming inferred from the DNA. This sample is represented by approximately 80,000 clones; 80% of them were singletons. Jointly, the top ten make up less than 25% of the sample.

The sample's time point label, decoded: baseline before first vaccination. Samples from vaccinated people were obtained from the UK trials COV001 and COV002, which included a single-blind randomized controlled phase 2/3 trial of AZD1222 (ChAdOx1 nCoV-19) in healthy adults. Trial participant PBMC samples were collected at day 0 and day 28 after the second dose for TCRbeta chain sequencing. V is cut back by 5 bases and J by 5 bases, with 8 bases in the junction unmatched. The CDR3 spans 14 residues, from the cysteine through the phenylalanine. Only the CDR3 part of the read is kept: 42 bases, read in frame from the first base. The germline V gene gives CDR1 as KGHSH and CDR2 as LQKENI.

The sample here was peripheral blood, taken on day 0 of AZD1222 vaccination. The V and J segments used are TRBV18 and TRBJ1-2; 7 bases in between match TRBD1. The origin of this receptor is an adult in good health. The CDR3: CASSEGDSSYGYTF. The DNA sequence reads TGTGCCAGCTCAGAAGGGGACAGCTCATATGGCTACACCTTC.